This entry features one T cell receptor (beta chain) sequence. Antigen specificity is unknown. This record comes from a study of cytomegalovirus exposure and HLA in healthy donors. Study-level points and caveats: According to reports, the classifier identified cytomegalovirus status with high specificity and sensitivity. Subsequent analysis found a tendency for first-cohort TCR clusters to co-occur within the 120 or so validation repertoires. It was 150 to 200 TCR beta chains that were listed as cytomegalovirus-associated. Specificity for CMV antigens was confirmed in vitro for three of the CMV-associated chains.

Germline CDR1 reads MGHDK; CDR2 reads SYGVNS. CDR3 length: 15 residues. V was pared by 2 bases and J by 8 bases, with 16 bases between. TCRdb keeps only in-frame clones here, not all; method: immunoSEQ multiplex PCR. The repertoire holds some 160,000 clones, about 88% seen once, with approximately 3% in the top ten. The rearrangement joins TRBV25-1 to TRBJ2-1, with D perhaps matching TRBD2 (6 bases). This TCR derives from a man aged 18 to 30 in good health and CMV-seronegative. The source material was PBMCs. The CDR3 protein is CASSETGVGRDEQFF. The CDR3 nucleotides read TGTGCCAGCAGTGAAACGGGAGTCGGTCGGGATGAGCAGTTCTTC.